This T cell receptor (beta chain) was obtained from a study of early T cells in non-severe SARS-CoV-2 infection (dated by TCRdb to the early 2020s). The study in broad terms: Because TCR sequencing was done on bulk RNA from unsorted whole blood, the alpha and beta chains could not be paired.

The study was a case-control design nested within a healthcare worker cohort in London, UK, with weekly nasopharyngeal swab PCR tests and blood sampling. Healthcare workers were recruited during the week of the UK lockdown, between 23 and 31 March 2020, and followed weekly for up to roughly 15 weeks. The research as a whole found: VDJdb matching was skewed toward anti-spike CD8 responses and likely underestimated virus-specific expansions, missing private and CD4 specificities.

This clonotype has ten or more counts. Its antigen has not been determined. Base qualities are not at hand, and no much larger clone is one base apart. The library came from 5' RACE. These reads were obtained on a NextSeq 500. The TCR library protocol attached unique molecular identifiers to individual cDNA molecules to correct for sequencing error and PCR bias. Both TCR alpha and beta chains were sequenced, and tight co-correlation was observed between alpha and beta sequence abundances in each sample. Concerning the study's data processing: Decombinator V4 was used to annotate TCR sequences for V gene, J gene and CDR3. TCRs were defined as expanded if a significant change between any two time points was detected under a Poisson model with p below 0.0001. TCR abundances were normalised to the total number of TCRs sequenced in each sample and reported as counts per million. TRAV1-2 paired with TRAJ12, TRAJ20 or TRAJ33 defined MAIT TCRs, while TRAV10 paired with TRAJ18 defined iNKT TCRs. VDJdb, accessed 1 November 2021, was searched for CMV, EBV and SARS-CoV-2 annotated TCRs, excluding TCRs annotated for multiple antigens. The public reads were reprocessed in TCRdb via fastp at Q25 and MiXCR, keeping in-frame beta chains. Merged by CDR3 protein, the rows form single entries marked with the most common genes and DNA. The V and J calls here are based on TCRdb, not the publication. The sample contains 25,000 to 30,000 distinct CDR3 sequences, about 4.1% of them found a single time. The top ten constitute 4.5% to 7% of the sample.

The CDR3 has 18 amino acids, counting the end cysteine and phenylalanine. The only DNA kept is the CDR3, 54 bases in frame from the first base. Looking up the germline V gene yields CDR1 MDHEN and CDR2 SYDVKM. Here V drops 8 bases and J drops 5 bases, and the junction holds 16 bases not matched to any gene. What was sequenced was whole blood. This TCR came from an adult who was a healthcare worker with PCR-confirmed SARS-CoV-2 infection or an uninfected control (not recorded which). The sequence links TRBV28 to TRBJ2-2; 11 bases in between match TRBD1. The nucleotides are TGTGCCAGCGCGCCCATCGGTCCCGGGACAGGGGGGACCGGGGAGCTGTTTTTT. Protein translation: CASAPIGPGTGGTGELFF.